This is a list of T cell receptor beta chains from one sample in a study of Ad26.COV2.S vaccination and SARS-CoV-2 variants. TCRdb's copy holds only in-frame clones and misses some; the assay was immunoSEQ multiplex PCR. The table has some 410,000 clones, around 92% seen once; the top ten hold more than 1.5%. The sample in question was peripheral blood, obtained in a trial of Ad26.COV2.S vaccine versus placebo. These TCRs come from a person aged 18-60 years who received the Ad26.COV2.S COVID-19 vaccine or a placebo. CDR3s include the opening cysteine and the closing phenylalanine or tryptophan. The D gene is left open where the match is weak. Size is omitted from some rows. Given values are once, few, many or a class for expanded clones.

CDR3 DNA: TGTGCCAGCAGCTTCCAAGCGAGCTCCTACAATGAGCAGTTCTTC; CDR3 protein: CASSFQASSYNEQFF; D gene: -; J gene: TRBJ2-1; clone size: -; V gene: TRBV27
CDR3 DNA: TGTGCTAGTGGTACACGTCCGGGACTTTCGGTCTATGAGCAGTTCTTC; CDR3 protein: CASGTRPGLSVYEQFF; D gene: -; J gene: TRBJ2-1; clone size: -; V gene: TRBV12-5
CDR3 DNA: TGTGCCAGCAGAACGGGGGGTGGAGATACGCAGTATTTT; CDR3 protein: CASRTGGGDTQYF; D gene: TRBD2; J gene: TRBJ2-3; clone size: -; V gene: TRBV6-6
CDR3 DNA: TGTGCCAGCAGCCGCCTACGGACAGGGTCAACCTACGAGCAGTACTTC; CDR3 protein: CASSRLRTGSTYEQYF; D gene: TRBD1; J gene: TRBJ2-7; clone size: -; V gene: TRBV3-1/TRBV3-2
CDR3 DNA: TGCGCCAGCAGCTCGGGCTCTGGGCTGGCCCAGTACTTC; CDR3 protein: CASSSGSGLAQYF; D gene: -; J gene: TRBJ2-5; clone size: -; V gene: TRBV5-1
CDR3 DNA: TGTGCCAGCAGTTTGGGTAGACAAGAGACCCAGTACTTC; CDR3 protein: CASSLGRQETQYF; D gene: -; J gene: TRBJ2-5; clone size: -; V gene: TRBV28
CDR3 DNA: TGCGCCAGCAGCCAAGAGGCAGGGTTCACTGAAGCTTTCTTT; CDR3 protein: CASSQEAGFTEAFF; D gene: -; J gene: TRBJ1-1; clone size: -; V gene: TRBV4-3
CDR3 DNA: TGTGCCAGTAGGGCGGGACTAGGGGTACCGACGCAGTATTTT; CDR3 protein: CASRAGLGVPTQYF; D gene: TRBD2; J gene: TRBJ2-3; clone size: -; V gene: TRBV19
CDR3 DNA: TGTGCCAGCAGCTCGGACCACCAATATCAGCCCCAGCATTTT; CDR3 protein: CASSSDHQYQPQHF; D gene: -; J gene: TRBJ1-5; clone size: -; V gene: TRBV7-9
CDR3 DNA: TGTGCCAGCAGGGCGGGCCCGTTCACTGAAGCTTTCTTT; CDR3 protein: CASRAGPFTEAFF; D gene: -; J gene: TRBJ1-1; clone size: -; V gene: TRBV2
CDR3 DNA: TGTGCCAGCAGCTTATCTGGGGCCGGGGGCGAGCAGTACTTC; CDR3 protein: CASSLSGAGGEQYF; D gene: -; J gene: TRBJ2-7; clone size: once; V gene: TRBV7-9
CDR3 DNA: TGCGCCAGCAGCCAAGATGCGGTCTCTGGGGCCAACGTCCTGACTTTC; CDR3 protein: CASSQDAVSGANVLTF; D gene: -; J gene: TRBJ2-6; clone size: -; V gene: TRBV4-3
CDR3 DNA: TGCGCCAGCAGCCAAGCGGGACAGCCAAACAATGAGCAGTTCTTC; CDR3 protein: CASSQAGQPNNEQFF; D gene: TRBD1; J gene: TRBJ2-1; clone size: -; V gene: TRBV4-1
CDR3 DNA: TGTGCCAGCAGCTCGAGGGAGGGGGAGGCTAGCAATCAGCCCCAGCATTTT; CDR3 protein: CASSSREGEASNQPQHF; D gene: -; J gene: TRBJ1-5; clone size: -; V gene: TRBV7-6
CDR3 DNA: TGTGCCAGCAGCTTAGCGGGGGTGTACGAGCAGTACTTC; CDR3 protein: CASSLAGVYEQYF; D gene: -; J gene: TRBJ2-7; clone size: -; V gene: TRBV7-9
CDR3 DNA: TGTGCCAGCAGTTTATACCCAGTCCTCGGGGTGGATACGCAGTATTTT; CDR3 protein: CASSLYPVLGVDTQYF; D gene: -; J gene: TRBJ2-3; clone size: -; V gene: TRBV27
CDR3 DNA: TGCAGTGCTAGTGGATATTCCACTGAAGCTTTCTTT; CDR3 protein: CSASGYSTEAFF; D gene: -; J gene: TRBJ1-1; clone size: -; V gene: TRBV20-1
CDR3 DNA: TGTGCCAGCAGCCCCCCAATCCGCGGGGGCTCGGATGAGCAGTTCTTC; CDR3 protein: CASSPPIRGGSDEQFF; D gene: -; J gene: TRBJ2-1; clone size: -; V gene: TRBV6-2/TRBV6-3
CDR3 DNA: TGCGCCAGCAGTCAAGCCAAACAGGGGGCTCGTGGCTACACCTTC; CDR3 protein: CASSQAKQGARGYTF; D gene: TRBD1; J gene: TRBJ1-2; clone size: -; V gene: TRBV23-1
CDR3 DNA: TGCGCCAGCAGCTTGGTTCGCTCTAACTACAATGAGCAGTTCTTC; CDR3 protein: CASSLVRSNYNEQFF; D gene: -; J gene: TRBJ2-1; clone size: -; V gene: TRBV5-1
CDR3 DNA: TGTGCCAGCAGCAAACACATCTACGAGCAGTACTTC; CDR3 protein: CASSKHIYEQYF; D gene: -; J gene: TRBJ2-7; clone size: once; V gene: TRBV3-1/TRBV3-2
CDR3 DNA: TGTGCCAGTAGTTTGACAGGGGGGGATGAAAAACTGTTTTTT; CDR3 protein: CASSLTGGDEKLFF; D gene: TRBD1; J gene: TRBJ1-4; clone size: -; V gene: TRBV19
CDR3 DNA: TGCAGCGTGCCAACACCAGAGACCCAGTACTTC; CDR3 protein: CSVPTPETQYF; D gene: -; J gene: TRBJ2-5; clone size: -; V gene: TRBV29-1
CDR3 DNA: TGTGCCAGCAGTCCCGGAGCAGGGGATAGGAATGAGCAGTTCTTC; CDR3 protein: CASSPGAGDRNEQFF; D gene: -; J gene: TRBJ2-1; clone size: -; V gene: TRBV6-5
CDR3 DNA: TGTGCCAGCAGCCGCGTAACTAGCGGGGGGGCCGATGAGCAGTTCTTC; CDR3 protein: CASSRVTSGGADEQFF; D gene: TRBD2; J gene: TRBJ2-1; clone size: -; V gene: TRBV13
CDR3 DNA: TGTGCCAGCAGCTCTCTAGCGGGGGCAGATACGCAGTATTTT; CDR3 protein: CASSSLAGADTQYF; D gene: TRBD2; J gene: TRBJ2-3; clone size: -; V gene: TRBV5-4
CDR3 DNA: TGTGCCAGCAGGATGGGCAGGGGGACTCCAACCTATGGCTACACCTTC; CDR3 protein: CASRMGRGTPTYGYTF; D gene: TRBD1; J gene: TRBJ1-2; clone size: -; V gene: TRBV27
CDR3 DNA: TGCGCCAGCAGCTTGCGGGGGGGCGGTAGCACTGAAGCTTTCTTT; CDR3 protein: CASSLRGGGSTEAFF; D gene: -; J gene: TRBJ1-1; clone size: -; V gene: TRBV5-1
CDR3 DNA: TGCGCCAGCAGCCAAGGAAGGGTTTCGGGACGTTCTGGCTACACCTTC; CDR3 protein: CASSQGRVSGRSGYTF; D gene: -; J gene: TRBJ1-2; clone size: -; V gene: TRBV4-3
CDR3 DNA: TGTGCCAGCAGCTCCCCTGGAGTGCGGGGGAGACCCTACGAGCAGTACTTC; CDR3 protein: CASSSPGVRGRPYEQYF; D gene: TRBD2; J gene: TRBJ2-7; clone size: -; V gene: TRBV6-2/TRBV6-3
CDR3 DNA: TGTGCCAGCAGTTTACAGACTAGCACAGATACGCAGTATTTT; CDR3 protein: CASSLQTSTDTQYF; D gene: -; J gene: TRBJ2-3; clone size: -; V gene: TRBV27
CDR3 DNA: TGCGCCAGCAGTGATTTAGAAAGCACAGATACGCAGTATTTT; CDR3 protein: CASSDLESTDTQYF; D gene: -; J gene: TRBJ2-3; clone size: once; V gene: TRBV10-1
CDR3 DNA: TGTGCCAGCAGCTTAGCGCTAGCGGGTCAAGAGACCCAGTACTTC; CDR3 protein: CASSLALAGQETQYF; D gene: TRBD2; J gene: TRBJ2-5; clone size: -; V gene: TRBV7-2
CDR3 DNA: TGTGCCAGCAGCTTAGGGCTAGCGGGGGTCAATGAGCAGTTCTTC; CDR3 protein: CASSLGLAGVNEQFF; D gene: TRBD2; J gene: TRBJ2-1; clone size: -; V gene: TRBV7-2
CDR3 DNA: TGTGCCAGCAGCTTGGAGAAGGACACTGAAGCTTTCTTT; CDR3 protein: CASSLEKDTEAFF; D gene: -; J gene: TRBJ1-1; clone size: -; V gene: TRBV11-3
CDR3 DNA: TGTGCCAGCAGCTCCGCAGGGGGGAAAGAGACCCAGTACTTC; CDR3 protein: CASSSAGGKETQYF; D gene: -; J gene: TRBJ2-5; clone size: -; V gene: TRBV6-6
CDR3 DNA: TGTGCCAGCAGCAATACGACGGCATATGAAGCTTTCTTT; CDR3 protein: CASSNTTAYEAFF; D gene: -; J gene: TRBJ1-1; clone size: -; V gene: TRBV7-9